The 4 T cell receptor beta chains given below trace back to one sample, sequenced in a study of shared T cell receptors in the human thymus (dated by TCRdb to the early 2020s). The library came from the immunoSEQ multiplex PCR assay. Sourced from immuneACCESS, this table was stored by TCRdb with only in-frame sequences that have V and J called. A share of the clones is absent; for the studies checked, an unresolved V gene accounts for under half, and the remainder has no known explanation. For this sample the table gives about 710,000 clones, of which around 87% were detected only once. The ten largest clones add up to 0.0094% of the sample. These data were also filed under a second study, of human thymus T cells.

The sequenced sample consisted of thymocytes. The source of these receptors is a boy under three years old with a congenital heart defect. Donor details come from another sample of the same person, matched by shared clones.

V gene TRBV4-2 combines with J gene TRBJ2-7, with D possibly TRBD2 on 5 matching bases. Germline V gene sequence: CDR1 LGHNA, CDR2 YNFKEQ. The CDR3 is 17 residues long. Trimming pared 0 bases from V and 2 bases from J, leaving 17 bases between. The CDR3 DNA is TGTGCCAGCAGCCAAGAGAAGGTTAGCGTCCCCACCTACGAGCAGTACTTC. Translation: CASSQEKVSVPTYEQYF.

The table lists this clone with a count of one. The chain's CDR3 is CASSLTSGRGYEQYF. The CDR3, as DNA: TGCGCCAGCAGCCTCACTAGCGGGAGGGGATACGAGCAGTACTTC. The genes are TRBV4-3 and TRBJ2-7; 13 nucleotides align to TRBD2. Germline loops: CDR1 LGHNA, CDR2 YSLEER. V dropped 4 bases and J dropped 4; count of bases not matched to a gene: 4. The CDR3 runs to 15 residues.

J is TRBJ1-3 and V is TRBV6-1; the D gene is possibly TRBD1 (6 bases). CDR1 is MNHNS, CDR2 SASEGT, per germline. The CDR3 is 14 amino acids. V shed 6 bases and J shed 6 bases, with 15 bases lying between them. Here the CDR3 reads CASSWGRWINTIYF. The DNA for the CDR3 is TGTGCCAGCAGCTGGGGGCGGTGGATAAACACCATATATTTT.

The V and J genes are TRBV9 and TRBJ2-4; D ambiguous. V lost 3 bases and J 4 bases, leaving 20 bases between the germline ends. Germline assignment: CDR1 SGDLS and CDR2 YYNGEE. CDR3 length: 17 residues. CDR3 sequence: CASSAVVSPPTKNIQYF. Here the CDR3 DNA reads TGTGCCAGCAGCGCCGTTGTGAGCCCTCCAACGAAAAACATTCAGTACTTC.